This TCR beta chain was recorded in a study of T cells after yellow fever vaccination (dated 2019 in TCRdb). About the study as a whole: Libraries from fractions with low cell numbers were prepared with the SMART-Seq v4 Ultra Low Input RNA kit. To track T-cell clones before and after primary and booster YFV17D yellow fever vaccination, bulk TCR alpha and beta repertoires were sequenced longitudinally. Two healthy male donors made up the cohort, one aged 18 to 30 years and the other aged 30 to 40 years. Blood samples were taken at several timepoints before and after primary and secondary immunization, and bulk PBMC replicates and cell subsets were isolated. Paper-wide results and their limitations: Because the study included only a couple of donors, the extent to which the findings can be generalized is limited. Compared with the primary T-cell response, the secondary T-cell response was faster but weaker, reaching its peak on day 5 rather than on day 15. A small share of clonotypes occurred in both CD4 and CD8 compartments, likely arising from convergent recombination. Most clones expanded after primary vaccination were re-detected after the booster (just under 97% of CD4 and around 88% of CD8), suggesting broad memory maintenance. Computational filtering was needed because FACS-sorted repertoires could contain abundant contaminating clonotypes from the bulk population.

Reading the label with the study, this specimen's treatment or condition is: live attenuated yellow fever vaccine strain. PBMCs were isolated from peripheral blood using a standard Ficoll-Paque protocol. Dynabeads CD4 and CD8 positive selection kits were used to isolate the CD4 and CD8 T-cell fractions. TriZol was used to extract RNA from bulk PBMCs, from CD4 and CD8 fractions, and from dextramer-positive and dextramer-negative fractions. Regarding this clonotype: It lacks a known antigen. No much larger clone exists at a distance of one base, and base qualities are not known.

The instrument given in TCRdb is Illumina NovaSeq 6000. TCR cDNA was made using 5'RACE template switching, a step that added a universal primer site and unique molecular identifiers. Priming for cDNA synthesis came from both the TCR alpha and TCR beta constant segments. Two PCR steps were used to amplify libraries, with sample barcodes and sequencing adapters being added in the second step. Libraries were sequenced on Illumina HiSeq 2500 (2x100 bp) or NovaSeq (2x150 bp). The authors' analysis ran thus. Demultiplexing of reads and collapsing into UMI consensus sequences were performed with MIGEC, and V(D)J alignment was carried out with MiXCR. Vaccine-responding clonotypes were defined with edgeR using replicate PBMC samples, requiring FDR below 0.01 and a log2 fold change above 5 up to day 15. Each bulk clonotype was labeled CD4 or CD8 based on which sequenced repertoire, CD4 or CD8, contained the clonotype at higher abundance. TCRdb itself trimmed the public reads at Q25 with fastp, ran MiXCR and retained productive beta chains. Every entry covers one CDR3 protein and lists the most common genes and DNA from its rows. The V and J calls were determined by TCRdb, not by the authors. The sample table holds 100,000 to 150,000 distinct CDR3 sequences, of which around 15% were seen once. The ten largest clonotypes hold roughly 45% of the sample.

The TCR comes from a man younger than 35 who received the YFV17D yellow fever vaccine. The material sequenced was CD8+ T cells sorted from PBMCs, taken 5 days after the yellow fever booster vaccination.

CDR3 sequence: CASSLPLGLQETQYF. The DNA sequence is TGTGCCAGCAGCTTACCCCTGGGACTCCAAGAGACCCAGTACTTC. This chain joins TRBV7-9 to TRBJ2-5; the D segment could be TRBD2, given 6 matching bases. The germline V gene (reference sequence) yields SEHNR for CDR1 and FQNEAQ for CDR2. V and J lose 2 bases and 1 base, and a span of 11 bases separates them. Taken from cysteine to phenylalanine, the CDR3 has 15 residues. Solely the CDR3 DNA is kept, with 45 bases framed from the first base. With all but the CDR3 taken from the reference TRBV7-9 and TRBJ2-5 genes, the full variable domain is: DTGVSQNPRHKITKRGQNVTFRCDPISEHNRLYWYRQTLGQGPEFLTYFQNEAQLEKSRLLSDRFSAERPKGSFSTLEIQRTEQGDSAMYLCASSLPLGLQETQYFGPGTRLLVL.